This TCR beta chain emerged from a study of blood T cell repertoires in COVID-19. As for the study in general: Samples of COVID-19 (acute and convalescent) were obtained from the United States, Italy and Spain. Nucleic acid was either cDNA or gDNA, and it came from T cells, B-cell-depleted T cells, or PBMCs.

With 4 bases clipped from V and 10 bases from J, the junction kept 10 bases outside the gene matches. In germline, CDR1 is SGHAT, CDR2 FQNNGV. CDR3 length equals 15 residues. Original processing notes: Nucleated cell counts were estimated from reference gene primer amplification. Method: immunoSEQ multiplex PCR; TCRdb's copy keeps in-frame clones and lacks some. The V and J calls and clone size come from that table; D and trimming were worked out from the DNA. The table includes approximately 200,000 clones, around four fifths detected once. The source is a woman aged 25-40 years with acute or convalescent COVID-19. The material sequenced was peripheral blood. This chain links TRBV11-2 with TRBJ2-1, with 10 positions matching TRBD2. The DNA of the CDR3 is TGTGCCAGCAGCTCACTAGCGGGGAGAGTGGTAGAGCAGTTCTTC. Translation: CASSSLAGRVVEQFF. Full variable domain (missing parts from reference TRBV11-2 and TRBJ2-1): EAGVAQSPRYKIIEKRQSVAFWCNPISGHATLYWYQQILGQGPKLLIQFQNNGVVDDSQLPKDRFSAERLKGVDSTLKIQPAKLEDSAVYLCASSSLAGRVVEQFFGPGTRLTVL.